This T cell receptor (beta chain) appears in the sequencing data of a study of patients and donors after allogeneic stem cell transplantation (dated by TCRdb to about 2020). Library preparation was by RT-PCR. Sequencing was carried out with a NextSeq 550. The public reads were reprocessed in TCRdb via fastp at Q25 and MiXCR, keeping in-frame beta chains. Identical CDR3 proteins give one entry, which carries the most common genes and DNA. This sample lists 920,000 or so distinct CDR3 sequences; about a sixth were detected once. The ten largest account for 5% to 6.5% of the sample. There are a few counts of this clonotype. Its antigen target is currently unknown. Per-base quality was not reported, and no clone a single base away is much larger than it. This receptor was taken from a human donor who was either an allogeneic HSCT recipient or a stem cell or donor lymphocyte infusion donor (not recorded which). It is not recorded whose cells these are; they may come from a transplant donor. The source material was blood, either unsorted or a sorted T cell fraction (not recorded which).

The nucleotide sequence is TGCAGCGTTCATTCCCGGGAACTAAACACCGGGGAGCTGTTTTTT. This translates into CSVHSRELNTGELFF. The chain joins TRBV29-1 to TRBJ2-2, with TRBD2 perhaps the D gene, on 5 matching bases. From the cysteine up to the phenylalanine, the CDR3 has a length of 15 residues. Just CDR3 DNA is preserved here, 45 bases in frame from base 1. V is reduced by 5 bases and J by 2 bases, leaving a spacing of 15 bases between them. In the germline V gene, CDR1 corresponds to SQVTM and CDR2 to ANQGSEA.